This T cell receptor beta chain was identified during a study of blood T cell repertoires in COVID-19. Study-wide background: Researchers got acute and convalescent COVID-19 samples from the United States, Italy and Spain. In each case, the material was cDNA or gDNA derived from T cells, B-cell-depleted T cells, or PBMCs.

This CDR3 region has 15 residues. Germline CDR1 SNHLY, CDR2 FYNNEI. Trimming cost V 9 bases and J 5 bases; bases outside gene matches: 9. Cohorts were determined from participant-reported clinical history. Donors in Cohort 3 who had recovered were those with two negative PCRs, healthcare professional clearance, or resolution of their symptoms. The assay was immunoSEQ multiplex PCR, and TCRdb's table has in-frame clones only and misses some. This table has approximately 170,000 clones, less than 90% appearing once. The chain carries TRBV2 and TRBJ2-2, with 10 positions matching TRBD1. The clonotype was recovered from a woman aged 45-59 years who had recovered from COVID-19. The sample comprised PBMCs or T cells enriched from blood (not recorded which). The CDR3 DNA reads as TGTGCCAGTGGTGGGGACAGGGGAGGGACCGGGGAGCTGTTTTTT. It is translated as CASGGDRGGTGELFF.